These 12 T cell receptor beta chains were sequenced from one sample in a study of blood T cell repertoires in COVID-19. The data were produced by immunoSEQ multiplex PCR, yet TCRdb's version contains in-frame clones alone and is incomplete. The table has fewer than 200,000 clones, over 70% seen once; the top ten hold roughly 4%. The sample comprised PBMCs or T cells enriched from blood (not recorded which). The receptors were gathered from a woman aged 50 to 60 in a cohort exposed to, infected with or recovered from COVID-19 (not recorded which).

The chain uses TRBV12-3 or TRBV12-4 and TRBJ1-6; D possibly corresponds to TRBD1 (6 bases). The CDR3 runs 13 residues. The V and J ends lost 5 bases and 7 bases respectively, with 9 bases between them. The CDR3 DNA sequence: TGTGCCAGCAGTCGGACAGTCAATTCACCCCTCCACTTT. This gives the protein CASSRTVNSPLHF.

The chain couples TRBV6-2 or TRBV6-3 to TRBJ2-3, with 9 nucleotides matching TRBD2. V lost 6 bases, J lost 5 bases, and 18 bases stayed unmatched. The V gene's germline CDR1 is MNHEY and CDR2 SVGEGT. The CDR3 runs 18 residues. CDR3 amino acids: CASSLRPLAGGVIDTQYF. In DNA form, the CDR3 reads TGTGCCAGCAGCCTCCGGCCCCTGGCGGGGGGGGTTATAGATACGCAGTATTTT.

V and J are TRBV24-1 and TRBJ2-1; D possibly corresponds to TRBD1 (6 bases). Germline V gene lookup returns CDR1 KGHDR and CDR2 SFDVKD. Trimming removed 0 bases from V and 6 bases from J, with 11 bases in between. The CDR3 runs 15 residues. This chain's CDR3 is CATSDLGPRGNEQFF. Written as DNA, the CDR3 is TGTGCCACCAGTGATTTGGGTCCCAGGGGCAATGAGCAGTTCTTC.

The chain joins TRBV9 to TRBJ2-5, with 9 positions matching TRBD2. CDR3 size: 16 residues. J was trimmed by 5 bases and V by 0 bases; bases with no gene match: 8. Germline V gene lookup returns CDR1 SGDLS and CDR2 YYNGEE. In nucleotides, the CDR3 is TGTGCCAGCAGCGTAGTCCCGGGACTAGCATCGGAGACCCAGTACTTC. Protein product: CASSVVPGLASETQYF.

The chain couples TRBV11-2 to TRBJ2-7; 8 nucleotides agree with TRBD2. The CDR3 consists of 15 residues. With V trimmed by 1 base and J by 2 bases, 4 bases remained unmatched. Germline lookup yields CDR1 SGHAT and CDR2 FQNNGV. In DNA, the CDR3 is TGTGCCAGCAGCTTAGTCGCGGGGGGCCCCTACGAGCAGTACTTC. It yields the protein CASSLVAGGPYEQYF.

The CDR3 sequence is CASSLGGTVPNTEAFF. The CDR3 DNA sequence: TGCGCCAGCAGCTTGGGGGGGACAGTCCCGAACACTGAAGCTTTCTTT. V gene TRBV5-1 combines with J gene TRBJ1-1; 7 bases align to TRBD1. The trim removed 0 bases at V and 1 base at J, leaving 6 bases unmatched. CDR1 and CDR2 (germline): SGHRS, YFSETQ. The CDR3 is 16 amino acids.

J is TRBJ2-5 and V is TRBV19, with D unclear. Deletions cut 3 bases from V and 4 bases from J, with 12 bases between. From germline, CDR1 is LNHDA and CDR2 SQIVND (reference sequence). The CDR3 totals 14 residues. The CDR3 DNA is TGTGCCAGTAGTATCCTCCTTTTCTCAGAGACCCAGTACTTC. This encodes CASSILLFSETQYF. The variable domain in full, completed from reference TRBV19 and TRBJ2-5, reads DGGITQSPKYLFRKEGQNVTLSCEQNLNHDAMYWYRQDPGQGLRLIYYSQIVNDFQKGDIAEGYSVSREKKESFPLTVTSAQKNPTAFYLCASSILLFSETQYFGPGTRLLVL.

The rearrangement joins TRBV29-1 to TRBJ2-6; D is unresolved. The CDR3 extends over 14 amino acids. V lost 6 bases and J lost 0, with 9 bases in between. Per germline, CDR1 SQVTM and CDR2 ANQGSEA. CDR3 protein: CSVSPGSGANVLTF. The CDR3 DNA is TGCAGCGTGAGTCCGGGCTCTGGGGCCAACGTCCTGACTTTC.

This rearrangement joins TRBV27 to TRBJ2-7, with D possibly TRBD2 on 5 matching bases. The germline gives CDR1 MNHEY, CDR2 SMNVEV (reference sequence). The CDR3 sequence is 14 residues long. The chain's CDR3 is CATKAGREGYEQYF. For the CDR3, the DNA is TGTGCTACAAAGGCTGGGAGAGAAGGCTACGAGCAGTACTTC.

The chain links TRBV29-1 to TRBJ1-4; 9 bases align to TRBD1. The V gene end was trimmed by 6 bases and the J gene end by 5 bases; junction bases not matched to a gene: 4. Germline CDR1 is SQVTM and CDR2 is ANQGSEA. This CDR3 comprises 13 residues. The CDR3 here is CSVRTGENEKLFF. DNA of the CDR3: TGCAGCGTGAGGACAGGGGAAAATGAAAAACTGTTTTTT.

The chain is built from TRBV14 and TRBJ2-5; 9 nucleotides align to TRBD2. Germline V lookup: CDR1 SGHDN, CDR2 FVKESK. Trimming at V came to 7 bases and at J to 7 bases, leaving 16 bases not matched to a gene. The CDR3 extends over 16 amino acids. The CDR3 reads CASTAAGGSTWMTQYF. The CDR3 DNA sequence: TGTGCCAGCACGGCAGCGGGAGGCTCTACCTGGATGACCCAGTACTTC.

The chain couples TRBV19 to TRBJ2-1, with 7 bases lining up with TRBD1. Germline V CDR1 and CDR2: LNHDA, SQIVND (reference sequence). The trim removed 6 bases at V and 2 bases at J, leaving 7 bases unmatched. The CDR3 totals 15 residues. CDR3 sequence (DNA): TGTGCCAGTAGCCCCCAGACAGGGACCTACAATGAGCAGTTCTTC. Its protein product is CASSPQTGTYNEQFF.